The 16 T cell receptor beta chains listed next were all sequenced from one sample in a study of CD8 T cells in ankylosing spondylitis. TCRdb reprocessed the 5' RACE reads via MiXCR and lists one record per CDR3 protein. The top ten clones hold about 20% of a sample with 220,000 or so distinct CDR3 sequences, approximately 10% of them seen once. The sample consisted of blood, either unsorted or a sorted T cell fraction (not recorded which). The receptors stem from a male donor with ankylosing spondylitis or in good health (not recorded which).

In its sample, this clonotype was seen many times. V gene TRBV7-9 combines with J gene TRBJ2-3, with D perhaps TRBD2 (6 bases). Trimming pared 3 bases from V and 5 bases from J, leaving 9 bases between. Germline-derived CDR1 and CDR2 are SEHNR and FQNEAQ (reference sequence). This CDR3 is built from 13 residues. CDR3 residues: CASSFVGGDTQYF. CDR3 in DNA: TGTGCCAGCAGCTTCGTCGGGGGAGATACGCAGTATTTT. The full variable domain, completed using reference TRBV7-9 and TRBJ2-3, is DTGVSQNPRHKITKRGQNVTFRCDPISEHNRLYWYRQTLGQGPEFLTYFQNEAQLEKSRLLSDRFSAERPKGSFSTLEIQRTEQGDSAMYLCASSFVGGDTQYFGPGTRLTVL.

At least ten counts were recorded for this clonotype. The chain has TRBV12-3 or TRBV12-4 and TRBJ2-3; 7 bases match TRBD1. Trimming at V came to 2 bases and at J to 5 bases, leaving 1 base not matched to a gene. The CDR3 spans 13 residues. CDR3 loop: CASSLNRGDTQYF. CDR3 nucleotides: TGTGCCAGCAGTTTAAACAGGGGAGATACGCAGTATTTT.

CDR3 nucleotides: TGTGCCAGCAGCGCAGACGGGGCGACTGGGGCCAACGTCCTGACTTTC. This encodes CASSADGATGANVLTF. The genes are TRBV11-2 and TRBJ2-6; D is perhaps TRBD1 or TRBD2 (5 bases each). V was clipped by 5 bases and J by 2 bases, with 13 bases between them. Germline CDR1 is SGHAT and CDR2 is FQNNGV. The CDR3 extends over 16 amino acids.

Comment on this clonotype: A much bigger clone sits one base away, suggesting this may be a read error. The gene calls are TRBV11-2 and TRBJ2-7; 12 bases match TRBD2. With V trimmed by 2 bases and J by 3 bases, 11 bases remained unmatched. The CDR3 is made up of 18 amino acids. Germline assignment: CDR1 SGHAT and CDR2 FQNNGV. The CDR3 region is CASSLPILAGGSCYEQYF. The CDR3 DNA follows: TGTGCCAGCAGCTTACCCATTCTAGCGGGGGGGAGCTGCTACGAGCAGTACTTC. The full variable domain, its missing parts supplied by reference TRBV11-2 and TRBJ2-7, is EAGVAQSPRYKIIEKRQSVAFWCNPISGHATLYWYQQILGQGPKLLIQFQNNGVVDDSQLPKDRFSAERLKGVDSTLKIQPAKLEDSAVYLCASSLPILAGGSCYEQYFGPGTRLTVT.

This clonotype has at least ten counts. This chain connects TRBV12-3 or TRBV12-4 to TRBJ1-5; D uncertain. The CDR3 totals 14 residues. Deletions cut 0 bases from V and 5 bases from J, with 8 bases between. The CDR3 sequence: CASSLAAGDQPQHF. The CDR3 DNA sequence: TGTGCCAGCAGTTTAGCGGCAGGAGATCAGCCCCAGCATTTT.

With regard to this clonotype: Possible read error: a much larger clone is one base away. The chain recombines TRBV5-1 with TRBJ2-3, with 7 bases fitting TRBD1. The germline CDR1 and CDR2 sequences are SGHRS and YFSETQ. The CDR3 is 13 amino acids. The CDR3 DNA follows: TGCGCCAGCAGCTACGGGACAGAGGATACGCCGTATTTT. Protein: CASSYGTEDTPYF. The entire variable domain, with the rest obtained from reference TRBV5-1 and TRBJ2-3, is as follows: KAGVTQTPRYLIKTRGQQVTLSCSPISGHRSVSWYQQTPGQGLQFLFEYFSETQRNKGNFPGRFSGRQFSNSRSEMNVSTLELGDSALYLCASSYGTEDTPYFGPGTRLTVL.

This clonotype showed up many times. The junction departs from the called germline gene at one end, perhaps through a read error. The chain recombines TRBV7-2 with TRBJ2-1; D is unclear. CDR1 is SGHTA and CDR2 is FQGNSA in the germline V gene. The CDR3 is 13 residues long. The CDR3 sequence: CASSLGSYSEEFF. The CDR3 nucleotides read TGTGCCAGCAGCTTAGGGTCATACAGTGAGGAGTTCTTC.

This chain joins TRBV2 and TRBJ2-2; 7 bases are shared with TRBD1. CDR1 is SNHLY, CDR2 FYNNEI, per germline. V was clipped by 5 bases and J by 4 bases; unmatched bases: 7. There are 15 residues in the CDR3. CDR3 loop: CASSPGTAITGELFF. The CDR3 DNA reads TGTGCCAGCAGTCCCGGGACAGCGATCACCGGGGAGCTGTTTTTT.

As for this clonotype: A much larger clone differs by one base, so this may be a read error. In this CDR3 the conserved last residue, phenylalanine or tryptophan, is missing, so a read error is likely. This chain uses TRBV20-1 with TRBJ1-5; D might be TRBD1 (5 bases). V dropped 2 bases and J dropped 4 bases, with 15 bases sitting between them. Germline values: CDR1 DFQATT, CDR2 SNEGSKA (reference sequence). The length of the CDR3 is 15 residues. The DNA of the CDR3 is TGCAGTGCTAGAAGCAGCAGGGACCCTAATCAGCCCCAGCATTTA. Translation: CSARSSRDPNQPQHL.

The sample holds many counts of this clonotype. This sequence joins TRBV24-1 and TRBJ2-1, with D perhaps TRBD1 (6 bases). Germline lookup yields CDR1 KGHDR and CDR2 SFDVKD. V lost 4 bases and J lost 5, with 11 bases in between. The CDR3 has 14 amino acids. The CDR3 nucleotides are TGTGCCACCAGTGAGACCGGGACAAACAATGAGCAGTTCTTC. Residues: CATSETGTNNEQFF.

This clonotype was picked up many times. V and J are TRBV14 and TRBJ2-1, with 8 bases fitting TRBD2. V was clipped by 3 bases and J by 9 bases; unmatched bases: 10. Germline V CDR1 and CDR2: SGHDN, FVKESK. This CDR3 region has 15 residues. CDR3 sequence (DNA): TGTGCCAGCAGCCAGAACTGGGGCGGGGGGTTTGAGCAGTTCTTC. The encoded protein is CASSQNWGGGFEQFF.

This clonotype was counted many times. This rearrangement joins TRBV20-1 to TRBJ2-1, with 7 bases identical to TRBD2. The CDR3 sequence is 16 residues long. Germline CDR1 and CDR2: DFQATT and SNEGSKA (reference sequence). V shed 2 bases, J shed 5 bases, and the junction held 12 bases outside the gene matches. The CDR3 DNA is TGCAGTGCTAGACCCCCTGGGGCTAGCGGTGACAATGAGCAGTTCTTC. Residues: CSARPPGASGDNEQFF.

This clonotype turned up a few times. The chain carries TRBV12-3 or TRBV12-4 and TRBJ1-2, with D possibly matching TRBD1 (6 bases). The CDR3 runs to 13 residues. The V gene lost 11 bases and the J gene lost 3 bases, with 16 bases spanning the gap. The CDR3: CAASTGTHYGYTF. DNA of the CDR3: TGTGCCGCTTCCACAGGGACCCACTATGGCTACACCTTC.

This clonotype was detected many times. The gene calls are TRBV7-2 and TRBJ2-4, with 8 bases lining up with TRBD1. V lost 1 base to trimming and J lost 7 bases; unmatched junction nucleotides: 3. Germline values: CDR1 SGHTA, CDR2 FQGNSA. This CDR3 has 14 amino acids. CDR3 region: CASSLGSGGNIQYF. The CDR3 region has the DNA TGTGCCAGCAGCTTAGGTTCAGGGGGCAACATTCAGTACTTC.

Ten or more counts support this clonotype. The V gene is TRBV12-3 or TRBV12-4, the J gene TRBJ2-3; tentative D call: TRBD1 (5 bases). CDR3 size: 14 residues. The germline V and J ends were trimmed by 8 bases and 2 bases, with 14 bases remaining between them. CDR3 amino acids: CASSPRQTTDTQYF. CDR3 coding DNA: TGTGCCAGCTCCCCCCGACAGACCACAGATACGCAGTATTTT.

This clonotype came up many times. This CDR3 reads CAISTGNNQPQHF. CDR3 in DNA: TGTGCCATCAGTACAGGGAACAATCAGCCCCAGCATTTT. The chain is built from TRBV10-3 and TRBJ1-5; the D gene is possibly TRBD1 (6 bases). CDR1 and CDR2 from the germline V gene are ENHRY and SYGVKD. V lost 5 bases and J 3 bases, leaving 8 bases between the germline ends. CDR3 length: 13 residues.